A selection of T cell receptor beta chains follows, all from one sample in a study of CD8+ T cells in alopecia areata. Method: immunoSEQ multiplex PCR; TCRdb's copy keeps in-frame clones and lacks some. Of fewer than 110,000 clones in the sample, about nine tenths were seen once. Sequencing used CD8+ T cells sorted from blood, obtained between weeks 30 and 35, from a patient treated with tofacitinib. Receptors originate from a human donor with alopecia areata. The CDR3 runs from the conserved cysteine through the conserved F or W. A D gene is named only where the DNA matches it firmly.

d_call,v_call,cdr3_aa
.,TRBV29-1,CSVEGPGAGELFF
TRBD1,TRBV7-9,CASSGYRGSSYNEQFF
.,TRBV4-1,CASSQDWGSGNTIYF
TRBD2,TRBV4-1,CASSQDWLAGEWPGANVLTF
TRBD2,TRBV4-1,CASSQDRLAESYEQHF
TRBD2,TRBV6-1,CASSETSGGADTQYF
.,TRBV11-1,CASSLGFAAKNIQYF
.,TRBV19,CASSQYRQGNTGELFF
.,TRBV13,CASSLDPGGNYGYTF
TRBD2,TRBV5-5,CASSARLAGLPTEQFF
.,TRBV11-2,CASSTPAGAAYEQYF
TRBD1,TRBV27,CASSLYLDREHEQFF
.,TRBV9,CASTGRPNTGELFF
.,TRBV15,CATSSPGTSGINQPQHF
.,TRBV4-2,CASSQDAGNNEQFF
.,TRBV29-1,CSVTPAGSTEAFF
TRBD1,TRBV4-1,CASQDRANTGELFF
TRBD2,TRBV7-9,CASSSGLAGEGNEQFF
.,TRBV4-1,CASSLGVAEIQETQYF
.,TRBV11-2,CAIEGNTGHPEETQYF
.,TRBV10-3,CAISEAGLREQYF
TRBD1,TRBV9,CASSPRDRSTDTQYF
.,TRBV27,CASRPNREYSNQPQHF